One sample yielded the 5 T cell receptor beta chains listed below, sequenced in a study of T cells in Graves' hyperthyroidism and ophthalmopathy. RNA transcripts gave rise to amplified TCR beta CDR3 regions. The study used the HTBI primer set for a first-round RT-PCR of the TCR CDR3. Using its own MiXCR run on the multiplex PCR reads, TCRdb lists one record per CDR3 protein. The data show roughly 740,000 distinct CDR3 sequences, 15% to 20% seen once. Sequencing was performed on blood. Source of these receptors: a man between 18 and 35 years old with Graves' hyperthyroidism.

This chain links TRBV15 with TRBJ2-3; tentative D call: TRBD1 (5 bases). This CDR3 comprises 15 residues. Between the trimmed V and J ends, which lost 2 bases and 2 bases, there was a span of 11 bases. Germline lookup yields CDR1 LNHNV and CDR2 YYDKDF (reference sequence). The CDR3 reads CATSRTGRATDTQYF. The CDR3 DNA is TGTGCCACCAGCAGAACAGGCCGGGCCACAGATACGCAGTATTTT.

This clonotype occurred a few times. CDR3 in amino acids: CASSLTSLLAVQETQYF. CDR3 nucleotides: TGTGCCAGCAGCCTTACCTCCCTACTAGCGGTCCAAGAGACCCAGTACTTC. The J gene is TRBJ2-5, the V gene TRBV7-9; 8 bases match TRBD2. Germline V CDR1 and CDR2: SEHNR, FQNEAQ (reference sequence). The V gene end was trimmed by 5 bases and the J gene end by 1 base; junction bases not matched to a gene: 12. The CDR3 totals 17 residues.

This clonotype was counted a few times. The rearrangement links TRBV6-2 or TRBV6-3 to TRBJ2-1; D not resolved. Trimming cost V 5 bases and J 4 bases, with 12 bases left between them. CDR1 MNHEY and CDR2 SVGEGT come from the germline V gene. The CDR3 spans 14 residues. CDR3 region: CASSIGIAYNEQFF. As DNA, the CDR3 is TGTGCCAGCAGTATAGGGATAGCTTACAATGAGCAGTTCTTC.

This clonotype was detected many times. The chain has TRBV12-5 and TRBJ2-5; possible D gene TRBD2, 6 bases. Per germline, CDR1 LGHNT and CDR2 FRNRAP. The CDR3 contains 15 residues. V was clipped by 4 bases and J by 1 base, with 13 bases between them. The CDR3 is CASGSSRGTQETQYF. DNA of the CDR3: TGTGCTAGTGGTTCGAGCCGGGGGACCCAAGAGACCCAGTACTTC.

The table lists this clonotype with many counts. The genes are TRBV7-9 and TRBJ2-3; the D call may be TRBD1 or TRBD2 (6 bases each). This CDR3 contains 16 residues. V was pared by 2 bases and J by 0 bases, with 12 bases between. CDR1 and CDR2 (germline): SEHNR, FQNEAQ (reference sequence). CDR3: CASSLWGARSTDTQYF. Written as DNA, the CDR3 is TGTGCCAGCAGCTTATGGGGGGCGCGGAGCACAGATACGCAGTATTTT.